This TCR beta chain originates from a study of blood T cells in healthy people across ages. The CDR3 is 15 amino acids. V lost 4 bases to trimming and J lost 4 bases, with 17 bases between them. CDR1 is MGHRA and CDR2 is YSYEKL in the germline V gene. As for this clonotype: As yet, its antigen is unknown.

Alongside a J-beta primer mix, a sample-barcoded 5' primer served in a second PCR lasting about 7 to 11 cycles. Each CDR3 protein gets one entry after TCRdb re-called the 5' RACE reads with MiXCR. This sample carries 1,800,000 or so distinct CDR3 sequences, approximately 39% of them seen once, and the ten largest clones take 23%. Findings and limits, study-wide: TCR beta diversity per million T cells fell roughly linearly with age.

V and J are TRBV4-1 and TRBJ2-7; no firm D call. The sequencing input was blood. The receptor was isolated from a human donor in good health. CDR3 protein: CASSRLVGLGYEQYF. In DNA form, the CDR3 reads TGCGCCAGCAGCCGGTTGGTTGGCCTGGGGTACGAGCAGTACTTC.